These T cell receptor beta chains were read from a single sample in a study of cytomegalovirus exposure and HLA in healthy donors. TCRdb keeps only in-frame clones here, not all; method: immunoSEQ multiplex PCR. Here the sample spans roughly 80,000 clones, roughly 95% being singletons. Sequencing used PBMCs. The receptor set was obtained from a woman between 18 and 29 years old in good health and CMV-seropositive. The CDR3 runs from the conserved cysteine through the conserved F or W. The D gene is left open where the match is weak. The size field is filled for only some rows; it gives once, few, many or a size class.

v_gene: TRBV21-1; d_gene: .; abundance: few; len: 17; j_gene: TRBJ2-1; CDR3nt: TGTGCCAGCAGCTTACGACTAGCGGGAGATCCTCACAATGAGCAGTTCTTC; CDR3aa: CASSLRLAGDPHNEQFF
v_gene: TRBV25-1; d_gene: .; abundance: .; len: 17; j_gene: TRBJ2-7; CDR3nt: TGTGCCAGCAGTCACGAGTCAGTTCGGACAGCGGCCTACGAGCAGTACTTC; CDR3aa: CASSHESVRTAAYEQYF
v_gene: TRBV27; d_gene: TRBD2; abundance: .; len: 16; j_gene: TRBJ2-3; CDR3nt: TGTGCCAGCAGTTTAAAGACTAGCGGTTCCACAGATACGCAGTATTTT; CDR3aa: CASSLKTSGSTDTQYF
v_gene: TRBV28; d_gene: .; abundance: .; len: 17; j_gene: TRBJ1-5; CDR3nt: TGTGCCAGCAGTCCAACAACAGGGATCTATAGCAATCAGCCCCAGCATTTT; CDR3aa: CASSPTTGIYSNQPQHF
v_gene: TRBV9; d_gene: TRBD1; abundance: .; len: 16; j_gene: TRBJ1-2; CDR3nt: TGTGCCAGCAGCCCCCAAACAGGGGGGACGAACTATGGCTACACCTTC; CDR3aa: CASSPQTGGTNYGYTF
v_gene: TRBV10-1; d_gene: .; abundance: .; len: 14; j_gene: TRBJ1-5; CDR3nt: TGCGCCAGCAGTGACCCAAGGGGGAAGCAGCCCCAGCATTTT; CDR3aa: CASSDPRGKQPQHF
v_gene: TRBV29-1; d_gene: .; abundance: .; len: 12; j_gene: TRBJ1-1; CDR3nt: TGCAGCGTTGAGAGGGGGTACACTGAAGCTTTCTTT; CDR3aa: CSVERGYTEAFF
v_gene: TRBV20-1; d_gene: .; abundance: .; len: 11; j_gene: TRBJ1-1; CDR3nt: TGCAGTGCTAGTTCCCCAGGGCTGGCTTTCTTT; CDR3aa: CSASSPGLAFF
v_gene: TRBV6-1; d_gene: TRBD1; abundance: once; len: 15; j_gene: TRBJ2-7; CDR3nt: TGTGCCAGCAGTGAAACCGGGACAGGGCCTTACGAGCAGTACTTC; CDR3aa: CASSETGTGPYEQYF
v_gene: TRBV4-3; d_gene: .; abundance: .; len: 13; j_gene: TRBJ1-5; CDR3nt: TGCGCCAGCAGCCAAGGTCTCGATCAGCCCCAGCATTTT; CDR3aa: CASSQGLDQPQHF
v_gene: TRBV4-1; d_gene: TRBD2; abundance: once; len: 16; j_gene: TRBJ2-1; CDR3nt: TGCGCCAGCAGCCAACCAGCGGGGGGGCTTTTCAATGAGCAGTTCTTC; CDR3aa: CASSQPAGGLFNEQFF
v_gene: TRBV6-1; d_gene: .; abundance: .; len: 13; j_gene: TRBJ1-3; CDR3nt: TGTGCCAGCAGTGCCGACAGTGTCCACACCATATATTTT; CDR3aa: CASSADSVHTIYF
v_gene: TRBV6-4; d_gene: .; abundance: .; len: 14; j_gene: TRBJ2-7; CDR3nt: TGTGCCAGCAGTCAAGACACGCTCTCCTACGAGCAGTACTTC; CDR3aa: CASSQDTLSYEQYF
v_gene: TRBV19; d_gene: .; abundance: .; len: 13; j_gene: TRBJ1-1; CDR3nt: TGTGCCAGTAGTCCGGGGACTATGGCTGAAGCTTTCTTT; CDR3aa: CASSPGTMAEAFF
v_gene: TRBV7-8; d_gene: .; abundance: .; len: 15; j_gene: TRBJ2-7; CDR3nt: TGTGCCAGCAGCTTAGTCTCCGGGATCTCCTACGAGCAGTACTTC; CDR3aa: CASSLVSGISYEQYF
v_gene: TRBV29-1; d_gene: TRBD1; abundance: .; len: 13; j_gene: TRBJ2-7; CDR3nt: TGCAGCGCAGCTGGACAGGGGATAGACGAGCAGTACTTC; CDR3aa: CSAAGQGIDEQYF
v_gene: TRBV5-6; d_gene: .; abundance: .; len: 14; j_gene: TRBJ1-2; CDR3nt: TGTGCCAGCAGCTACATCGGCTCCCCAGGTGGCTACACCTTC; CDR3aa: CASSYIGSPGGYTF
v_gene: TRBV7-9; d_gene: .; abundance: once; len: 12; j_gene: TRBJ2-1; CDR3nt: TGTGCCAGCAGCTCACAGGGCTATGAGCAGTTCTTC; CDR3aa: CASSSQGYEQFF
v_gene: TRBV28; d_gene: TRBD1; abundance: .; len: 18; j_gene: TRBJ1-5; CDR3nt: TGTGCCAGCATCAAACGAATGGGGACAGGGAATAGCAATCAGCCCCAGCATTTT; CDR3aa: CASIKRMGTGNSNQPQHF
v_gene: TRBV7-2; d_gene: TRBD1; abundance: .; len: 14; j_gene: TRBJ1-1; CDR3nt: TGTGCCAGCAGCCCGGACAGGGAGGCCACTGAAGCTTTCTTT; CDR3aa: CASSPDREATEAFF
v_gene: TRBV7-3; d_gene: .; abundance: .; len: 13; j_gene: TRBJ2-1; CDR3nt: TGTGCCAGCAGCCCTAGGCCCCGAAATGAGCAGTTCTTC; CDR3aa: CASSPRPRNEQFF
v_gene: TRBV27; d_gene: TRBD1; abundance: .; len: 14; j_gene: TRBJ1-5; CDR3nt: TGTGCCAGCAGTTCGGGACAGGGATATCAGCCCCAGCATTTT; CDR3aa: CASSSGQGYQPQHF
v_gene: TRBV7-9; d_gene: .; abundance: .; len: 13; j_gene: TRBJ1-1; CDR3nt: TGTGCCAGCAGCTTGAGTCGGACAGATGAAGCTTTCTTT; CDR3aa: CASSLSRTDEAFF
v_gene: TRBV10-3; d_gene: .; abundance: .; len: 12; j_gene: TRBJ2-1; CDR3nt: TGTGCCATCAGCACAGGGGAGGATGAGCAGTTCTTC; CDR3aa: CAISTGEDEQFF
v_gene: TRBV5-4; d_gene: TRBD1; abundance: .; len: 15; j_gene: TRBJ1-3; CDR3nt: TGTGCCAGCAGCTTGGGACAGGGATACGGAAACACCATATATTTT; CDR3aa: CASSLGQGYGNTIYF
v_gene: TRBV18; d_gene: .; abundance: .; len: 15; j_gene: TRBJ1-4; CDR3nt: TGTGCCAGCTCACCATCTATTGCGACTAATGAAAAACTGTTTTTT; CDR3aa: CASSPSIATNEKLFF
v_gene: TRBV2; d_gene: .; abundance: .; len: 15; j_gene: TRBJ2-3; CDR3nt: TGTGCCAGCACGGGAGGACTGCGACAGGGGGATACGCAGTATTTT; CDR3aa: CASTGGLRQGDTQYF
v_gene: TRBV6-4; d_gene: .; abundance: .; len: 15; j_gene: TRBJ2-1; CDR3nt: TGTGCCAGCAGTGACTCTGGGGGGAGGTTTGATGAGCAGTTCTTC; CDR3aa: CASSDSGGRFDEQFF
v_gene: TRBV4-1; d_gene: .; abundance: .; len: 15; j_gene: TRBJ1-2; CDR3nt: TGCGCCAGCAGCCATTCCATCGAGGGTTTTCTTGGCTACACCTTC; CDR3aa: CASSHSIEGFLGYTF
v_gene: TRBV7-2; d_gene: TRBD1; abundance: .; len: 14; j_gene: TRBJ1-1; CDR3nt: TGTGCCAGCAGCTTAATAGACAGGGCATCTGAAGCTTTCTTT; CDR3aa: CASSLIDRASEAFF
v_gene: TRBV11-2; d_gene: TRBD2; abundance: .; len: 16; j_gene: TRBJ2-2; CDR3nt: TGTGCCAGCAGCTTAGTTCGCGGGAGAGGGACCGGGGAGCTGTTTTTT; CDR3aa: CASSLVRGRGTGELFF
v_gene: TRBV14; d_gene: TRBD1; abundance: .; len: 16; j_gene: TRBJ1-1; CDR3nt: TGTGCCAGCAGCCCTCTTGGACAGGGGGCAAGAACTGAAGCTTTCTTT; CDR3aa: CASSPLGQGARTEAFF
v_gene: TRBV7-9; d_gene: .; abundance: .; len: 15; j_gene: TRBJ1-5; CDR3nt: TGTGCCAGCAGCTTAGATGACCCCAAACACGGGACCCAGCATTTT; CDR3aa: CASSLDDPKHGTQHF
v_gene: TRBV11-2; d_gene: TRBD1; abundance: .; len: 13; j_gene: TRBJ2-5; CDR3nt: TGTGCCAGCAGCCCTGACAGGGGCGAGACCCAGTACTTC; CDR3aa: CASSPDRGETQYF
v_gene: TRBV4-3; d_gene: .; abundance: .; len: 13; j_gene: TRBJ2-7; CDR3nt: TGCGCCAGCAGCCAATACAGGGCCTACGAGCAGTACTTC; CDR3aa: CASSQYRAYEQYF
v_gene: TRBV5-6; d_gene: .; abundance: .; len: 12; j_gene: TRBJ2-1; CDR3nt: TGTGCCAGCAGCTGGGACTTCCTCACACCGTTCTTC; CDR3aa: CASSWDFLTPFF
v_gene: TRBV28; d_gene: .; abundance: few; len: 14; j_gene: TRBJ2-3; CDR3nt: TGTGCCAGCAGTTTAAGCAGGGTGCAAGATACGCAGTATTTT; CDR3aa: CASSLSRVQDTQYF
v_gene: TRBV25-1; d_gene: .; abundance: .; len: 15; j_gene: TRBJ2-5; CDR3nt: TGTGCCAGCAGTGAATATCTCGGGGATATAAAGACCCAGTACTTC; CDR3aa: CASSEYLGDIKTQYF
v_gene: TRBV7-7; d_gene: TRBD2; abundance: .; len: 14; j_gene: TRBJ2-5; CDR3nt: TGTGCCAGCAGCCGAACCGGGACTAAAGAGACCCAGTACTTC; CDR3aa: CASSRTGTKETQYF
v_gene: TRBV28; d_gene: TRBD1; abundance: .; len: 15; j_gene: TRBJ2-5; CDR3nt: TGTGCCAGCAGTTTAGGGGGTCAGGGGGCAGAGACCCAGTACTTC; CDR3aa: CASSLGGQGAETQYF
v_gene: TRBV6-5; d_gene: TRBD2; abundance: .; len: 14; j_gene: TRBJ2-7; CDR3nt: TGTGCCAGCAGTTACTCGGGGGGGTCCTACGAGCAGTACTTC; CDR3aa: CASSYSGGSYEQYF
v_gene: TRBV14; d_gene: TRBD2; abundance: .; len: 17; j_gene: TRBJ2-7; CDR3nt: TGTGCCAGCAGCCAAGTCGGCGGGGGGGCAGAGGGCCACGAGCAGTACTTC; CDR3aa: CASSQVGGGAEGHEQYF
v_gene: TRBV7-2; d_gene: .; abundance: .; len: 18; j_gene: TRBJ2-2; CDR3nt: TGTGCCAGCAGCTTAACCACAGGGATGGGGGTGAGCACCGGGGAGCTGTTTTTT; CDR3aa: CASSLTTGMGVSTGELFF
v_gene: TRBV19; d_gene: .; abundance: .; len: 15; j_gene: TRBJ2-1; CDR3nt: TGTGCCAGTAGTAGCGAGGACAACTCCTACAATGAGCAGTTCTTC; CDR3aa: CASSSEDNSYNEQFF
v_gene: TRBV30; d_gene: TRBD1; abundance: once; len: 13; j_gene: TRBJ1-4; CDR3nt: TGTGCCTGGAGAAACAGGGGGCGTGAAAAACTGTTTTTT; CDR3aa: CAWRNRGREKLFF
v_gene: TRBV13; d_gene: TRBD1; abundance: .; len: 13; j_gene: TRBJ2-7; CDR3nt: TGTGCCAGCCAGGACAGGGGGCTTTTCGAGCAGTACTTC; CDR3aa: CASQDRGLFEQYF
v_gene: TRBV6-5; d_gene: TRBD2; abundance: .; len: 15; j_gene: TRBJ2-7; CDR3nt: TGTGCCAGCAGTTACAGCCCTAGCGGAACCTACGAGCAGTACTTC; CDR3aa: CASSYSPSGTYEQYF
v_gene: TRBV11-2; d_gene: TRBD2; abundance: .; len: 18; j_gene: TRBJ2-1; CDR3nt: TGTGCCAGCAGCACAGTGGGGTTCCGACCTAGCGGGGTCAATGAGCAGTTCTTC; CDR3aa: CASSTVGFRPSGVNEQFF
v_gene: TRBV5-8; d_gene: TRBD1; abundance: .; len: 15; j_gene: TRBJ2-3; CDR3nt: TGTGCCAGCAGCTTCGAGGGACAGGGTGTCGATACGCAGTATTTT; CDR3aa: CASSFEGQGVDTQYF
v_gene: TRBV7-9; d_gene: .; abundance: .; len: 14; j_gene: TRBJ1-2; CDR3nt: TGTGCCAGCAGCCCGCCGCGATCTGTTAGTGGCTACACCTTC; CDR3aa: CASSPPRSVSGYTF
v_gene: TRBV28; d_gene: TRBD1; abundance: .; len: 17; j_gene: TRBJ1-1; CDR3nt: TGTGCCAGTCCACGGGACAGGGGATATTGGGGGAACACTGAAGCTTTCTTT; CDR3aa: CASPRDRGYWGNTEAFF
v_gene: TRBV16; d_gene: .; abundance: .; len: 14; j_gene: TRBJ2-2; CDR3nt: TGTGCCAGCAGCCAATCACGGGGAACCGGGGAGCTGTTTTTT; CDR3aa: CASSQSRGTGELFF
v_gene: TRBV11-2; d_gene: TRBD1; abundance: .; len: 16; j_gene: TRBJ1-1; CDR3nt: TGTGCCAGCAGCTTAGATATGGGGACAGTGAACACTGAAGCTTTCTTT; CDR3aa: CASSLDMGTVNTEAFF
v_gene: TRBV9; d_gene: .; abundance: .; len: 17; j_gene: TRBJ2-3; CDR3nt: TGTGCCAGCAGCGTAGATCCTACGGGACTCCTCACAGATACGCAGTATTTT; CDR3aa: CASSVDPTGLLTDTQYF
v_gene: TRBV7-6; d_gene: .; abundance: .; len: 14; j_gene: TRBJ2-3; CDR3nt: TGTGCCAGCAGCTTGAGCTACAGGGTAGATACGCAGTATTTT; CDR3aa: CASSLSYRVDTQYF
v_gene: TRBV2; d_gene: TRBD1; abundance: .; len: 15; j_gene: TRBJ1-1; CDR3nt: TGTGCCAGCATGGGGGACAGGGTAGGAAACACTGAAGCTTTCTTT; CDR3aa: CASMGDRVGNTEAFF
v_gene: TRBV18; d_gene: TRBD2; abundance: .; len: 14; j_gene: TRBJ2-7; CDR3nt: TGTGCCAGCTCACCAGGGGGAGGGACCGCCGAGCAGTACTTC; CDR3aa: CASSPGGGTAEQYF
v_gene: TRBV2; d_gene: .; abundance: .; len: 16; j_gene: TRBJ2-7; CDR3nt: TGTGCCAGCTCCCTAATGCGTTCCACCGCCTCCTACGAGCAGTACTTC; CDR3aa: CASSLMRSTASYEQYF
v_gene: TRBV6-5; d_gene: TRBD2; abundance: .; len: 16; j_gene: TRBJ2-3; CDR3nt: TGTGCCAGCAGTTTCCCCACAGCGGGAGGGGGGAATACGCAGTATTTT; CDR3aa: CASSFPTAGGGNTQYF